This entry describes one TCR beta chain. Its antigen is undetermined. The data stem from a study of pediatric ulcerative colitis. Study-wide points: Ulcerative colitis patients shared more blood-rectal clones than controls.

The CDR3 consists of 15 residues. Germline lookup yields CDR1 MNHNY and CDR2 SVGAGI (reference sequence). The V and J ends lost 0 bases and 3 bases respectively, with 11 bases between them. Sequenced by immunoSEQ multiplex PCR; TCRdb stores in-frame clones only, minus some. This sample yields about 35,000 clones, of which about 81% are seen a single time; 0.9% to 1.2% belongs to the top ten. The rectum was sampled with one to two pinch biopsies at colonoscopy. Ulcerative colitis patients received no immunosuppressive medication before the diagnostic colonoscopy. This sequence joins TRBV6-6 and TRBJ1-2; D ambiguous. The sequencing input was gut tissue. The receptor comes from a boy aged 10-17 years with mild ulcerative colitis. The CDR3 reads CASSYSGLMDYGYTF. CDR3 DNA: TGTGCCAGCAGTTACTCGGGCCTAATGGACTATGGCTACACCTTC.